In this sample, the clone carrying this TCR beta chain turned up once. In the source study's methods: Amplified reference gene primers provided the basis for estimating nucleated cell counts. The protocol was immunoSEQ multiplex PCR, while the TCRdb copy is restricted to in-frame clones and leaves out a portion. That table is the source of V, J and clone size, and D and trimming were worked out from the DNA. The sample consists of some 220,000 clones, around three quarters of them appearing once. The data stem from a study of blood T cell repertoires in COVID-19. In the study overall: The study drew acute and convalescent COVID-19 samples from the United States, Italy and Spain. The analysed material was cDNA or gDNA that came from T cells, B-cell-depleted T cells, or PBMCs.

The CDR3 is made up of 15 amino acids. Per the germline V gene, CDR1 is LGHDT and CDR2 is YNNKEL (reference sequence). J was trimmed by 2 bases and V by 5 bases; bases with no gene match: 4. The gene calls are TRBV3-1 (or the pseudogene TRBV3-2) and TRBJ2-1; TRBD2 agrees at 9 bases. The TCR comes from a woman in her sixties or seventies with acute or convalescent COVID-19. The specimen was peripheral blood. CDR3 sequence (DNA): TGTGCCAGCAGCTATAGCGGGGGCACCTACAATGAGCAGTTCTTC. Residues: CASSYSGGTYNEQFF.